Presented here are 3 T cell receptor beta chains from one specimen sequenced in a study of identical twins. Using its own MiXCR run on the 5' RACE reads, TCRdb lists one record per CDR3 protein. Here the sample spans 450,000 or so distinct CDR3 sequences, 12% to 15% being singletons. These same data were also listed under a study on yellow fever vaccine responses in identical twins.

Sample: CD4+ T cells sorted from blood. These receptors were obtained from a woman younger than 35 in good health.

This clonotype was seen a handful of times. The rearrangement joins TRBV20-1 to TRBJ2-1; no firm D call. The CDR3 runs to 14 residues. Trimming pared 4 bases from V and 2 bases from J, leaving 12 bases between. Germline V gives CDR1 DFQATT, CDR2 SNEGSKA (reference sequence). CDR3 bases: TGCAGTGCTACTGCGTCCGCGGCCTACAATGAGCAGTTCTTC. Protein: CSATASAAYNEQFF.

The chain carries TRBV27 and TRBJ2-7; no clear D. V lost 5 bases, J lost 2 bases, and 13 bases lay in between. The germline gives CDR1 MNHEY, CDR2 SMNVEV (reference sequence). This CDR3 comprises 14 residues. The CDR3 DNA reads as TGTGCCAGCAGTGCATCGATAGGCCCCTACGAGCAGTACTTC. Protein: CASSASIGPYEQYF.

The chain couples TRBV20-1 to TRBJ2-7; the D is unclear. The V gene's germline CDR1 is DFQATT and CDR2 SNEGSKA (reference sequence). V gave up 1 base and J gave up 2 bases, with 12 bases separating them. The CDR3 sequence is 14 residues long. As DNA, the CDR3 is TGCAGTGCTAGAGGGGGTCTATTTACCTACGAGCAGTACTTC. This translates into CSARGGLFTYEQYF.